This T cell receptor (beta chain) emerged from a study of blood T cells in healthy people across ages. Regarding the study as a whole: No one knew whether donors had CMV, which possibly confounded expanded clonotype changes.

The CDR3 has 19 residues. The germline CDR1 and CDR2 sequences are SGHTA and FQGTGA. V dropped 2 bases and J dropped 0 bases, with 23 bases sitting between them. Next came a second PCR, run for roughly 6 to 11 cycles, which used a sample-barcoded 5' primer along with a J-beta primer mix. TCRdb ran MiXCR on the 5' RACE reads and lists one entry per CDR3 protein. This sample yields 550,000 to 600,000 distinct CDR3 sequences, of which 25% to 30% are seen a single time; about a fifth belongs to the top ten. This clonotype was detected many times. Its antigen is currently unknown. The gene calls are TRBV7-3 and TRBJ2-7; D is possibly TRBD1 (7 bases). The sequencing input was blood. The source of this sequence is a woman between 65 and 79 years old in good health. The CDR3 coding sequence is TGTGCCAGCAGCTTAGTTGGAGGGGGCCGGGCCCTCAGCTCCTACGAGCAGTACTTC. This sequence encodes CASSLVGGGRALSSYEQYF.